These 10 T cell receptor beta chains share one sample of origin, sequenced in a study of shared clonotypes between healthy human individuals. Repertoires were generated with immunoSEQ multiplex PCR, while TCRdb's copy carries only in-frame clones and drops some. The data hold 2.3 million or so clones, with 90% to 95% observed a single time. The sequencing sample was made of naive CD4+ T cells from PBMCs. Subset here: CD45RA+ positively selected. The receptors here all came from a man younger than 35 in good health. Some clones in this sample may be carry-over from other donors' samples.

The V and J genes are TRBV4-2 and TRBJ2-1, with TRBD2 matching 13 bases. Germline CDR1 is LGHNA and CDR2 is YNFKEQ. The CDR3 runs 15 residues. The V gene end was trimmed by 4 bases and the J gene end by 7 bases; junction bases not matched to a gene: 4. The CDR3 DNA reads TGTGCCAGCAGCCCGGGACTAGCGGGATTTAATGAGCAGTTCTTC. Translation gives CASSPGLAGFNEQFF.

V and J are TRBV7-2 and TRBJ1-1, with D perhaps matching TRBD1 (6 bases). Germline assignment: CDR1 SGHTA and CDR2 FQGNSA. This CDR3 contains 16 residues. The V end was cut by 1 base, the J end by 2 bases, with 14 bases between. Written as DNA, the CDR3 is TGTGCCAGCAGCTTAGTGGGGGCGACGGTCAACACTGAAGCTTTCTTT. Its translation is CASSLVGATVNTEAFF.

As to this clone: The same CDR3 arises from other DNA sequences in this sample as well. The V and J genes are TRBV5-1 and TRBJ2-5, with a possible D match to TRBD1 (5 bases). Trimming left V 4 bases short and J 5 bases short, with 12 bases between. The germline V gene encodes CDR1 SGHRS and CDR2 YFSETQ. The CDR3 is 13 amino acids. The chain's CDR3 is CASSPEGVETQYF. The CDR3 nucleotides are TGCGCCAGCAGCCCCGAAGGGGTCGAGACCCAGTACTTC.

CDR3 in DNA: TGTGCCAGCAGCTCGGCGACTAGCCGGTTCCCAGATACGCAGTATTTT. Amino acid sequence: CASSSATSRFPDTQYF. The chain is built from TRBV11-2 and TRBJ2-3, with 7 bases lining up with TRBD2. After removal of 4 bases from V and 4 bases from J, the junction contained 11 bases not matched to a gene. CDR1 SGHAT and CDR2 FQNNGV come from the germline V gene. The CDR3 is 16 amino acids.

The rearrangement joins TRBV4-1 to TRBJ1-3; possible D gene TRBD1, 6 bases. CDR1 MGHRA and CDR2 YSYEKL come from the germline V gene. This CDR3 contains 16 residues. V was clipped by 4 bases and J by 0 bases, with 13 bases between them. The CDR3 DNA follows: TGCGCCAGCAGCCTCGGACAGACAAGCTCTGGAAACACCATATATTTT. Its protein is CASSLGQTSSGNTIYF.

The chain links TRBV11-2 to TRBJ2-1; D is uncertain. The germline V and J ends were trimmed by 3 bases and 0 bases, with 6 bases remaining between them. This CDR3 region has 14 residues. Germline lookup yields CDR1 SGHAT and CDR2 FQNNGV. DNA of the CDR3: TGTGCCAGCAGCTTTATGGGCTCCTACAATGAGCAGTTCTTC. Protein: CASSFMGSYNEQFF.

This clone was counted a single time. The chain joins TRBV13 to TRBJ2-7; no reliable D call. CDR3 length: 11 residues. CDR1 is PRHDT and CDR2 is FYEKMQ in the germline V gene (reference sequence). Between the trimmed V and J ends, which lost 8 bases and 7 bases, there was a span of 12 bases. The CDR3 loop reads CASQADGEQYF. The CDR3 nucleotides read TGTGCCAGCCAAGCCGATGGGGAGCAGTACTTC.

V usage is TRBV18 and J usage is TRBJ1-4; a weak D match, TRBD1 (5 bases). V was shortened by 4 bases and J by 2 bases, with 14 bases between the two germline ends. The length of the CDR3 is 16 residues. The V gene's germline CDR1 is KGHSH and CDR2 LQKENI. CDR3 region: CASSLTGTATNEKLFF. CDR3 sequence (DNA): TGTGCCAGCTCACTGACCGGGACGGCGACTAATGAAAAACTGTTTTTT.

The rearrangement joins TRBV11-2 to TRBJ2-1, with 9 bases that match TRBD2. V lost 4 bases, J lost 0 bases, and 13 bases stayed unmatched. Looked up from germline, CDR1 is SGHAT and CDR2 is FQNNGV. The CDR3 sequence is 19 residues long. The CDR3 region has the DNA TGTGCCAGCAGCTCCTATAGCGGGAGTCCCAAGGTCTCCTACAATGAGCAGTTCTTC. Amino acids: CASSSYSGSPKVSYNEQFF.

The V call is TRBV6-6, the J call TRBJ2-3; D is undetermined. Germline-derived CDR1 and CDR2 are MNHNY and SVGAGI (reference sequence). The CDR3 is 15 residues long. V was shortened by 4 bases and J by 2 bases, with 13 bases between the two germline ends. CDR3 amino acids: CASSSVGSNTDTQYF. The CDR3 DNA is TGTGCCAGCAGTTCGGTGGGTTCGAACACAGATACGCAGTATTTT.